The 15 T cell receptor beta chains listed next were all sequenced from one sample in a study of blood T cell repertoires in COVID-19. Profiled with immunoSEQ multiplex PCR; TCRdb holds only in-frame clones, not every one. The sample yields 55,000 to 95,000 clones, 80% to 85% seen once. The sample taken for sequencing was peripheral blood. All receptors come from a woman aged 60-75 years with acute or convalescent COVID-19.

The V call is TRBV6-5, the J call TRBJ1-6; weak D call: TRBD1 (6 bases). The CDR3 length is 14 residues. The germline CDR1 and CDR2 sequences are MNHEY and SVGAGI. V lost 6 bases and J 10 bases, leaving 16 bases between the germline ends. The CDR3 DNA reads TGTGCCAGCAGCCAAGGGGGGGGGTGGTCACCCCTCCACTTT. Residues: CASSQGGGWSPLHF.

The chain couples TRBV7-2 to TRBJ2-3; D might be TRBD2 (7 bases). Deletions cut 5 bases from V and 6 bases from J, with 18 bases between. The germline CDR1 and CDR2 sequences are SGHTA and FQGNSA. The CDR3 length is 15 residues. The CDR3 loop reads CASSLRRGGGDTQYF. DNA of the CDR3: TGTGCCAGCAGCCTCAGGAGGGGGGGCGGGGATACGCAGTATTTT.

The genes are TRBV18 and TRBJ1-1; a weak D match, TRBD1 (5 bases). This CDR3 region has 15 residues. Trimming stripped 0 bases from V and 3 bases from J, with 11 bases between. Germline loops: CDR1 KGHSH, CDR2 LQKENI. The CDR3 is CASSPPKGIDTEAFF. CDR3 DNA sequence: TGTGCCAGCTCACCACCGAAGGGGATTGACACTGAAGCTTTCTTT. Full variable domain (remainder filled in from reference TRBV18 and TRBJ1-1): NAGVMQNPRHLVRRRGQEARLRCSPMKGHSHVYWYRQLPEEGLKFMVYLQKENIIDESGMPKERFSAEFPKEGPSILRIQQVVRGDSAAYFCASSPPKGIDTEAFFGQGTRLTVV.

The CDR3, as DNA: TGCAGCGTTACCGACAGGGTAGGGGAGACCCAGTACTTC. Protein: CSVTDRVGETQYF. The chain links TRBV29-1 to TRBJ2-5, with 7 bases aligning to TRBD1. V lost 5 bases and J lost 5; bases outside the gene matches: 8. This CDR3 has 13 amino acids. Germline CDR1 and CDR2: SQVTM and ANQGSEA.

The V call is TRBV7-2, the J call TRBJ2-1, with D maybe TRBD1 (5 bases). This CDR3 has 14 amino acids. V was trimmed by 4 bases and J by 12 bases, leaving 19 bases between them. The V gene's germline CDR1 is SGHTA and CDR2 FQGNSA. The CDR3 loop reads CASSSGTGGVGQFF. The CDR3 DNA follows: TGTGCCAGCAGCTCGGGCACAGGTGGAGTAGGGCAGTTCTTC.

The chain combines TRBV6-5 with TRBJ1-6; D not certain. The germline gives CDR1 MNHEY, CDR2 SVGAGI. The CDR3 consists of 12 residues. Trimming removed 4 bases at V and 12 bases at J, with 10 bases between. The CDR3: CASSFRKRPLHF. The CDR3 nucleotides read TGTGCCAGCAGTTTCCGGAAGCGACCCCTCCACTTT.

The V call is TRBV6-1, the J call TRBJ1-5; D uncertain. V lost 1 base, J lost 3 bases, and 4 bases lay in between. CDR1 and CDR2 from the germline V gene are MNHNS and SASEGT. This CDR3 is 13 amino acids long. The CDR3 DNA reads TGTGCCAGCAGTGAAGTCTCCAATCAGCCCCAGCATTTT. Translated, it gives CASSEVSNQPQHF.

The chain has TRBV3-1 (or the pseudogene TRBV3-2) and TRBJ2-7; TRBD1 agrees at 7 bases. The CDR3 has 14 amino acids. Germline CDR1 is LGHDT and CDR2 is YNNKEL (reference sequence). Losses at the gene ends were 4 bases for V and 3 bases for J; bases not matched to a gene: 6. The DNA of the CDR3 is TGTGCCAGCAGCCCCTCCGGGACAGTCTACGAGCAGTACTTC. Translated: CASSPSGTVYEQYF.

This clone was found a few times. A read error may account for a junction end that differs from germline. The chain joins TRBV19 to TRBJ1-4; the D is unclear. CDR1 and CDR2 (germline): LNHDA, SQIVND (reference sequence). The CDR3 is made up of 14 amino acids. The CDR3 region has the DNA TGTGCCAGTAGTATGTTCTTCGGTAATGGAAAACTGTTTTTT. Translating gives CASSMFFGNGKLFF.

In nucleotides, the CDR3 is TGTGCCAGCAGCCAGAACGGGGGGAACACCGGGGAGCTGTTTTTT. This gives the protein CASSQNGGNTGELFF. V gene TRBV4-2 combines with J gene TRBJ2-2; tentatively, D is TRBD2 (6 bases). The CDR3 is made up of 15 amino acids. V lost 3 bases, J lost 1 base, and 9 bases lay in between. Germline-derived CDR1 and CDR2 are LGHNA and YNFKEQ.

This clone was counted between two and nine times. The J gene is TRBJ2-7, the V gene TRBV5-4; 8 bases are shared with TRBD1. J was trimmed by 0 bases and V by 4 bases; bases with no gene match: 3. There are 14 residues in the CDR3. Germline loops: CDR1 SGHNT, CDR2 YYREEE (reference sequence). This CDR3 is CASSQQGVSYEQYF. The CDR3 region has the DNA TGTGCCAGCAGCCAACAGGGGGTCTCCTACGAGCAGTACTTC.

The CDR3 nucleotides read TGTGCCAGTAGAAAAACCGGGGCTAGCGGGACCGGCGGAGCAGATACGCAGTATTTT. Its translation: CASRKTGASGTGGADTQYF. This sequence joins TRBV19 and TRBJ2-3; 9 nucleotides match TRBD2. Germline V gene lookup returns CDR1 LNHDA and CDR2 SQIVND (reference sequence). The CDR3 has 19 amino acids. The ends lost 6 bases at V and 4 bases at J; junction bases unmatched: 20.

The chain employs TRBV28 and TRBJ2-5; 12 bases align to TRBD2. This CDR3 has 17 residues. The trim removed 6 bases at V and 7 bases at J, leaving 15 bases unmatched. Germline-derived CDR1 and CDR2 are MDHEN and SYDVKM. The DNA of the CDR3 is TGTGCCAGCAGCCTTAGTATACTAGCGGGGGGCCGAGGGACCCAGTACTTC. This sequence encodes CASSLSILAGGRGTQYF.

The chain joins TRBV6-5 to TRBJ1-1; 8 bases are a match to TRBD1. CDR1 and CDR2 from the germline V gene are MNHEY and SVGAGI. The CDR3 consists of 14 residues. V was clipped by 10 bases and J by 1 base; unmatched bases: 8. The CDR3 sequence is CATTGGSGNTEAFF. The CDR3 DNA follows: TGTGCCACCACAGGGGGGAGTGGGAACACTGAAGCTTTCTTT.

The CDR3 sequence: CASSLGRTTDTQYF. The CDR3 region has the DNA TGTGCCAGCAGCCTCGGGAGGACCACAGATACGCAGTATTTT. This chain uses TRBV14 with TRBJ2-3; 7 bases map to TRBD2. The V gene's germline CDR1 is SGHDN and CDR2 FVKESK. The trim removed 4 bases at V and 2 bases at J, leaving 3 bases unmatched. The CDR3 sequence is 14 residues long. Filled out from reference TRBV14 and TRBJ2-3, the complete variable domain reads EAGVTQFPSHSVIEKGQTVTLRCDPISGHDNLYWYRRVMGKEIKFLLHFVKESKQDESGMPNNRFLAERTGGTYSTLKVQPAELEDSGVYFCASSLGRTTDTQYFGPGTRLTVL.